The clone carrying this T cell receptor beta chain was recorded a few times. Its antigen is not known. Pregnant or lactating patients and those with other autoimmune diseases or uncontrolled infections were excluded. The data derive from a study of Graves' ophthalmopathy and Graves' hyperthyroidism. Study summary: Hyperthyroidism counted as stable given no ophthalmopathy within 18 months of follow-up.

For repertoire sequencing, the TCR beta CDR3 regions were amplified from RNA transcripts. Second-round multiplex PCR came after a first-round RT-PCR that employed HTBI primers. A single record per CDR3 protein comes from TCRdb applying MiXCR to the multiplex PCR reads. There are over a million distinct CDR3 sequences in the sample; about two fifths occur only once, and 11% lies in the top ten. Findings and caveats of the study: The model reached approximately 70% sensitivity and about 72% specificity for predicting ophthalmopathy progression. The authors also found most expanded thyroid clonotypes above 0.001 frequency in blood.

V trimming: 5 bases; J trimming: 6 bases; junction bases outside the gene matches: 2. There are 13 residues in the CDR3. CDR1 KGHSH and CDR2 LQKENI come from the germline V gene. V gene TRBV18 combines with J gene TRBJ1-1; 11 bases are shared with TRBD1. The specimen was peripheral blood or thyroid tissue (not recorded which). This sequence originates from an adult man with Graves' hyperthyroidism. The CDR3 DNA follows: TGTGCCAGCTCAAGGGACAGGGGGTCTGAAGCTTTCTTT. Its protein is CASSRDRGSEAFF.